This T cell receptor (beta chain) was identified in a study of blood T cells in healthy people across ages. A J-beta primer mix and a sample-barcoded 5' primer were used in a second PCR of about 7 to 11 cycles. TCRdb itself ran the 5' RACE reads through MiXCR, one entry per CDR3 protein. The repertoire holds about 1.8 million distinct CDR3 sequences, around 50% seen once, with approximately 2.1% in the top ten. The CDR3 is 15 residues long. Trimming removed 6 bases from V and 5 bases from J, with 18 bases in between. CDR1 and CDR2 from the germline V gene are MNHEY and SVGEGT. Total RNA extracted from each sample amounted to at least 6 micrograms.

This TCR was sampled from a woman aged 35 to 49 in good health. The chain recombines TRBV6-2 or TRBV6-3 with TRBJ2-3, with a tentative D call TRBD2 (6 bases). The sequenced sample was blood. The CDR3 here is CASSTRRGVGDTQYF. DNA of the CDR3: TGTGCCAGCAGCACACGGCGGGGAGTTGGAGATACGCAGTATTTT.